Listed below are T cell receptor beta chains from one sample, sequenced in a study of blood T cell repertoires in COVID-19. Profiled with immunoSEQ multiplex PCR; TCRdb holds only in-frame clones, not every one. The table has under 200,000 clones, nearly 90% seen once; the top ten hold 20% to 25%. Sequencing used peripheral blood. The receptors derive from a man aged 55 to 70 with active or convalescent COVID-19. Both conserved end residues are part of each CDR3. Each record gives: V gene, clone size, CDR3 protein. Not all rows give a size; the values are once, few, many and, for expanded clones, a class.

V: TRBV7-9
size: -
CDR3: CASSLGAADNSPLHF

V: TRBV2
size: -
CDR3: CASSPSPYGYTF

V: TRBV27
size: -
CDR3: CASSLPLFNYGYTF

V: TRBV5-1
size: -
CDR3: CASSPTPPTGTSGNTIYF

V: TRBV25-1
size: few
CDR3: CASSREVNSPLHF

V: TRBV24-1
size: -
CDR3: CATSDTIQGFSYNEQFF

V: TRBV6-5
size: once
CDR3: CASSYTASSTDTQYF

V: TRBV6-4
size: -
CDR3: CASSGATEAFF

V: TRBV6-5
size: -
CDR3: CASSYSEGGETQYF

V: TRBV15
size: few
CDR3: CATRDRGSWEQFF

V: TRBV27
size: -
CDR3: CASSFAGLGKNIQYF

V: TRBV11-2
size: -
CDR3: CASSPWTGPSTDTQYF

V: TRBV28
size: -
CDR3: CASSHRGTGELFF

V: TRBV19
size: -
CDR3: CASSPSHFIYGYTF

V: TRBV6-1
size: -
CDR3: CASSEASGHTNTGELFF

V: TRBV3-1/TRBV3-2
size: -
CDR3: CASSQWGLADAYEQYF

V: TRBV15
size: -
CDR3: CATSRARQGASGANVLTF

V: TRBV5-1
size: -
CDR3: CASSLVGGASYEQYF

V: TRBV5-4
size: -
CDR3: CASSSKQGVSYEQYF

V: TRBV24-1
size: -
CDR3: CATSDPGQNSGNTIYF

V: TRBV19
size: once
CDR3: CASTFLGEQFF

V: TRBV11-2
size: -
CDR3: CATPQWGARVNQPQHF

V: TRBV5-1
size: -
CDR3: CASSLWTASSSTDTQYF

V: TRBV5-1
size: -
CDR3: CASSSQSGTSTQYF

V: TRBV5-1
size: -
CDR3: CASSWGGGLNTEAFF

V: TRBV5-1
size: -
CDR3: CASSLGGQGSGTEAFF

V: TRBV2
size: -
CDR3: CASTREGHNEQFF

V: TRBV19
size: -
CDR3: CASRGSNRGRDYGYTF

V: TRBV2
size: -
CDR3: CASTGTGFGTEAFF

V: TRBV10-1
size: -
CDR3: CASTPGHYTGELFF

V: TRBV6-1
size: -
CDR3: CASSEWGSGGPKKTQYF

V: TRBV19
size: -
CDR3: CASSLDWGYNEQFF

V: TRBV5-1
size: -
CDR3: CASSLWAGGLHEQYF

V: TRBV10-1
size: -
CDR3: CASSESGRGDQNSGNTIYF

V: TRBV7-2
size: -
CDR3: CASSFSTGRNQPQHF

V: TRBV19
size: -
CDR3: CASGLFATANEKLFF

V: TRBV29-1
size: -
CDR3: CSAPRLAGSDYNEQFF

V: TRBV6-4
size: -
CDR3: CASRFNRDETQYF

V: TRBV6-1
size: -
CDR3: CASSEEQWGVSYEQYF

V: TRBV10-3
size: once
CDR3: CAISGGQGDSGANVLTF

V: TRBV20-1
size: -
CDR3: CSASLQNRGYTF

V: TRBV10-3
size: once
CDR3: CAIRHGQATSSPLHF

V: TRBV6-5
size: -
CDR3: CASSYRGGGDSPLHF

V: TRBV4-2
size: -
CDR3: CASSPRGVNTGELFF